In its sample, the clone carrying this T cell receptor (beta chain) was seen a few times. The antigen is not known. Between the trimmed V and J ends, which lost 2 bases and 4 bases, there was a span of 15 bases. There are 16 residues in the CDR3. The germline gives CDR1 ENHRY, CDR2 SYGVKD. A single record per CDR3 protein comes from TCRdb applying MiXCR to the RT-PCR reads. The repertoire holds around 540,000 distinct CDR3 sequences, 10% to 15% seen once, with roughly 10% in the top ten. The data stem from a study of response to subunit inactivated influenza vaccine. Overall study findings and caveats: The authors proposed limited new T cell recruitment per seasonal influenza vaccination.

The gene calls are TRBV10-3 and TRBJ1-3, with D possibly TRBD1 on 5 matching bases. Sequencing used PBMCs from blood, obtained on the day of vaccination. This clonotype was sampled from a man aged 45-60 years who received an inactivated influenza vaccine. The CDR3 bases are TGTGCCATCAGTGAGACGCCGGGACCAACGGGAAACACCATATATTTT. This encodes CAISETPGPTGNTIYF.